This T cell receptor beta chain was recorded in a study of metastatic and nonmetastatic thyroid tumors. Study in general: Repertoires from blood and tumor or nodule tissue of malignant and benign thyroid patients were compared. Study findings and constraints: Versus benign nodules, malignant thyroid tumors reportedly had significantly higher TCR beta diversity, in blood and tumor.

No treatment had been given to any patient before thyroid surgery. Per the original methods: A classifier of distant metastasis in papillary thyroid cancer was built from CDR3 differences (across clinicopathological groups). TCRdb re-analyzed the PCR reads through MiXCR. TCRdb assigned the V and J calls; the authors' analysis was not used. The repertoire holds some 12,000 clones, with roughly two fifths as singletons. As regards this clone: The antigen is unknown.

Looked up from germline, CDR1 is MNHEY and CDR2 is SMNVEV (reference sequence). V shed 5 bases and J shed 4 bases, with 15 bases lying between them. There are 15 residues in the CDR3. The sequence was collected from a female donor with papillary thyroid cancer or a benign thyroid nodule (not recorded which). Some clones in this sample may be carry-over from other donors' samples. Sequencing was done on a sample of tumor tissue. The V call is TRBV27, the J call TRBJ2-1, with a tentative D call TRBD2 (5 bases). The CDR3 is CASSPTGSVYNEQFF. DNA of the CDR3: TGTGCCAGCAGTCCCACGGGATCGGTATACAATGAGCAGTTCTTC.